Reported below is one T cell receptor beta chain. Its antigen is undetermined. It was in the United States that all participants with HIV were treated. This CDR3 spans 15 amino acids. Trimming stripped 3 bases from V and 3 bases from J, with 9 bases between. CDR1 SEHNR and CDR2 FQNEAQ come from the germline V gene (reference sequence). These data originate in a study of long-term antiretroviral therapy in people with HIV. The wider study: Samples from the earliest time points predate the 2015 immediate-ART recommendation by about a decade.

At the survey level, the v3.0 immunoSEQ assay was run. Sequencing was performed with immunoSEQ multiplex PCR; in TCRdb, only in-frame clones are kept and a portion is missing. Of about 24,000 clones detected, just over 85% appear once; the ten largest clones hold 15% to 20%. Study results and caveats: HIV repertoires spanned narrower CDR3 length ranges than controls.

The input for sequencing was unsorted PBMCs, taken 1.2 years after starting antiretroviral therapy. The receptor was isolated from a man aged 45-65 years with HIV. This rearrangement joins TRBV7-9 to TRBJ2-6; D tentatively reads TRBD1 or TRBD2 (5 bases each). The CDR3 spells CASSLRGRGANVLTF. CDR3 bases: TGTGCCAGCAGCTTGAGGGGACGTGGGGCCAACGTCCTGACTTTC.